This TCR beta chain appears in the sequencing data of a study of cytomegalovirus exposure and HLA in healthy donors. Study-wide context: The 95 to 150 validation repertoires, a later analysis reported, used the same platform as the approximately 670 first-cohort repertoires.

Separation from the roughly 670-subject first cohort characterized the 120-subject validation cohort, to which the donors belonged. The CDR3 has 17 amino acids. CDR1 and CDR2 (germline): MDHEN, SYDVKM. V was pared by 6 bases and J by 10 bases, with 22 bases of the junction left unmatched. Method: immunoSEQ multiplex PCR; TCRdb's copy keeps in-frame clones and lacks some. The profile shows around 250,000 clones, roughly 91% of them singletons. The genes are TRBV28 and TRBJ1-1; 8 nucleotides agree with TRBD1. The source is a woman in her twenties or thirties in good health and CMV-seronegative. Material: PBMCs. The CDR3 region has the DNA TGTGCCAGCAGCCTAACGAGCCGCCAGCCAAACAGGGGGGTAGCTTTCTTT. Amino acids: CASSLTSRQPNRGVAFF.